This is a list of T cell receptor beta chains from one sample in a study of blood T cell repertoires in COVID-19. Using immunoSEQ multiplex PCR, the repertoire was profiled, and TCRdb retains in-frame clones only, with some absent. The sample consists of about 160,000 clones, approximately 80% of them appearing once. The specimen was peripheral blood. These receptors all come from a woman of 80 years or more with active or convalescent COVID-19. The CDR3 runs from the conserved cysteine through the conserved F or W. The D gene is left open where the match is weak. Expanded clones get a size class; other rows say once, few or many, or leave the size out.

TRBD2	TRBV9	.	CASSVVDGGTGEQFF
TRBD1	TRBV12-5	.	CASGLVPDRVGTEAFF
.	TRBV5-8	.	CASSFAGIRGGNTIYF
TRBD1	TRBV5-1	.	CASRRKQGPDNEQYF
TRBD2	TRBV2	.	CASSARTSGRDTQYF
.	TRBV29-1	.	CSVVRDTEAFF
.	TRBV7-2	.	CASSYSGTLNTEAFF
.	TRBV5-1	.	CASSFTGLDGYTF
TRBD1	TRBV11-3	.	CASPYPDNRGAYGYTF
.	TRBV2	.	CASAQSPETQYF
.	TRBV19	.	CASSGGTVGEKLFF
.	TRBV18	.	CASSPQGTFAYNEQFF
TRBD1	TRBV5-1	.	CASSSRDRGTGANVLTF
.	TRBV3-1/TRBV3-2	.	CASSPTAGPLHF
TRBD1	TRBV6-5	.	CASRDPGTEDYGYTF
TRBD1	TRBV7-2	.	CASSLNTGQGHYGYTF
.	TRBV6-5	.	CASSSSVPRDTQYF
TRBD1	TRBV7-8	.	CASSQFQGDGGYTF
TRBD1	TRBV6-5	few	CASRLPGQNYGYTF
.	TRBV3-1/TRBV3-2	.	CASSHPSREVSGNTIYF
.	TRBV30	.	CAWQGSALNTEAFF
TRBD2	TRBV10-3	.	CAISESSGGRADTQYF
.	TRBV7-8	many	CASNRPNSPLHF
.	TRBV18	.	CASSAGEGLGGAFF
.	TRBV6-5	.	CASRPLSQLEKLFF
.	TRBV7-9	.	CASSSPGQSQPQHF
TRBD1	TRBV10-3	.	CAIRDREASYEQYF
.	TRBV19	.	CASKQREGQPQHF
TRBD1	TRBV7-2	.	CATNRGLTNEKLFF
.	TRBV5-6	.	CASSLLRGPSSYEQYF
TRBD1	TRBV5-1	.	CASSHDRGRGYGYTF
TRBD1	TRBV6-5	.	CASSRTGPDSYEQYF
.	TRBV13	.	CASSSRTSFDTQYF
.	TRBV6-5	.	CASTGDLSYNSPLHF
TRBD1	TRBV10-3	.	CAIRQGASTDTQYF
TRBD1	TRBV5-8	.	CASSGGTGGETQYF
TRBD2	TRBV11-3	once	CASSPTSGGARPSTDTQYF
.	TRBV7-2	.	CASSLMGHSTGELFF
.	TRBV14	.	CASSLAGIWETQYF
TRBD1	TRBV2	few	CASNPGQLYGYTF
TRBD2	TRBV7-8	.	CASSLGLAGYEQYF
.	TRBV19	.	CASSIRGDNYGYTF
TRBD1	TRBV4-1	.	CASSLDRGGDYGYTF
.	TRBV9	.	CASSPRPTATNEKLFF
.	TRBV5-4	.	CASITTGGTEAFF